This T cell receptor (beta chain) was identified in a study of beta chain features in type 1 diabetes. Study-wide findings and caveats: Among patients with Type 1 diabetes, TCRB CDR3s were moderately but significantly shorter in every one of the four CD4+ subsets. Type 1 diabetes patients had VDJ junctions that carried fewer insertions and more deletions.

CDR3 size: 14 residues. Germline assignment: CDR1 SNHLY and CDR2 FYNNEI. V was clipped by 4 bases and J by 4 bases, with 11 bases between them. Expressed TCRB transcripts were sequenced, since all the RNA that had been isolated was reverse transcribed. Method: immunoSEQ multiplex PCR; TCRdb's copy keeps in-frame clones and lacks some. The sample includes 500,000 to 650,000 clones, around an eighth seen only once; the top ten take 0.095% to 0.15%. In this sample, this clone turned up a few times. Antigen specificity is unknown. Sampling consisted of one heparinised blood draw per donor, averaging about 116 mL. A CD45RO/CCR7/CD25/CD127/CD95/CD27 panel sorted naive, central memory, regulatory and stem cell-like memory CD4+ cells.

The chain has TRBV2 and TRBJ1-5; D is perhaps TRBD1 (5 bases). Sequencing input: naive CD4+ T cells from blood. This receptor was identified in a man aged 25 to 45 with type 1 diabetes. The CDR3 loop is CASSADSQNQPQHF. CDR3 bases: TGTGCCAGCAGTGCAGACAGTCAGAATCAGCCCCAGCATTTT.